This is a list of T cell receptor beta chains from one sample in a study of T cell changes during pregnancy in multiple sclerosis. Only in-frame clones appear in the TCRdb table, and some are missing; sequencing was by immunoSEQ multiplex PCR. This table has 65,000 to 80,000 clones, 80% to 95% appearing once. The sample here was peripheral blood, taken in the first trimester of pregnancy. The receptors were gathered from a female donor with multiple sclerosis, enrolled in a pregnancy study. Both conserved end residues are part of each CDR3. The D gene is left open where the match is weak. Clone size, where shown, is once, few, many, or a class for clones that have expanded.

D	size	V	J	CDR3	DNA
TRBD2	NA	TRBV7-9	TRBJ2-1	CASSLWLSGRGLVDEQFF	TGTGCCAGCAGTCTTTGGTTGTCTGGACGGGGACTAGTCGATGAGCAGTTCTTC
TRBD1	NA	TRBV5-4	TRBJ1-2	CASSSGGTATIYGYTF	TGTGCCAGCAGCTCGGGAGGGACAGCGACGATCTATGGCTACACCTTC
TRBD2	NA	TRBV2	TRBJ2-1	CASRLTSGVDEQFF	TGTGCCAGCAGACTGACTAGCGGGGTTGATGAGCAGTTCTTC
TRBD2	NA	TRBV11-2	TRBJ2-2	CASSFFLGAGGDTGELFF	TGTGCCAGCAGCTTTTTTTTAGGGGCGGGAGGGGACACCGGGGAGCTGTTTTTT
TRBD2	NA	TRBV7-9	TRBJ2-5	CASSSPPGGQQETQYF	TGTGCCAGCAGCTCCCCTCCGGGGGGGCAGCAAGAGACCCAGTACTTC
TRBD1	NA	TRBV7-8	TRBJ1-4	CASSKPGQGVTNEKLFF	TGTGCCAGCAGCAAACCGGGACAGGGGGTTACTAATGAAAAACTGTTTTTT
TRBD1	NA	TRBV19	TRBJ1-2	CASNFLRDRGPTNYGYTF	TGTGCCAGTAATTTCCTCCGGGACAGGGGACCGACTAACTATGGCTACACCTTC
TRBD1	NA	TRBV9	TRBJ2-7	CASSTGQGLSSYEQYF	TGTGCCAGCAGCACCGGACAGGGGTTAAGCTCCTACGAGCAGTACTTC
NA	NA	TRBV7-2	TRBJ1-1	CASSLGHATITEAFF	TGTGCCAGCAGCTTAGGACACGCGACTATCACTGAAGCTTTCTTT
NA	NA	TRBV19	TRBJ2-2	CASSIGTNTGELFF	TGTGCCAGTAGTATTGGGACAAACACCGGGGAGCTGTTTTTT
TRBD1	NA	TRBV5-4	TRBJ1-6	CASSTPGGEGSPLHF	TGTGCCAGCAGCACACCAGGGGGCGAGGGTTCACCCCTCCACTTT
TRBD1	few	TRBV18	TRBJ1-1	CASSPGTANTEAFF	TGTGCCAGCTCACCCGGGACAGCAAACACTGAAGCTTTCTTT
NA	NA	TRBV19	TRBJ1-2	CASSIILNYGYTF	TGTGCCAGTAGTATAATCCTTAACTATGGCTACACCTTC
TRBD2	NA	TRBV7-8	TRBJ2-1	CASSPLLAGGREQFF	TGTGCCAGCAGCCCCTTACTAGCGGGGGGGCGTGAGCAGTTCTTC
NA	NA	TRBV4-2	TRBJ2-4	CASSQDPAGNPDKNIQYF	TGTGCCAGCAGCCAAGATCCTGCAGGCAACCCAGACAAAAACATTCAGTACTTC
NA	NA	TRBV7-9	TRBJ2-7	CASSSRASWNYEQYF	TGTGCCAGCAGCTCCCGGGCTAGCTGGAACTACGAGCAGTACTTC
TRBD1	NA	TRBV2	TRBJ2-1	CASSDPAGDSSYNEQFF	TGTGCCAGCAGTGATCCGGCCGGGGACAGCTCCTACAATGAGCAGTTCTTC
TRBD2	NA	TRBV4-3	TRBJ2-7	CASSQDSGENYEQYF	TGCGCCAGCAGCCAAGATAGCGGGGAGAACTACGAGCAGTACTTC
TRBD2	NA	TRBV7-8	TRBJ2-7	CASSSLAGGPYEQYF	TGTGCCAGCAGCTCGCTAGCGGGAGGCCCCTACGAGCAGTACTTC
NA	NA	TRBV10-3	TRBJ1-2	CAISAPLTGTRPYGYTF	TGTGCCATCAGTGCTCCTCTTACCGGGACAAGGCCCTATGGCTACACCTTC
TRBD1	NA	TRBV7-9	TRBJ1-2	CASSLAGRGDYGYTF	TGTGCCAGCAGCTTAGCGGGCAGGGGGGACTATGGCTACACCTTC
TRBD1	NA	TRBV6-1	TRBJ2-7	CASSEMWTGFYEQYF	TGTGCCAGCAGTGAAATGTGGACAGGGTTCTACGAGCAGTACTTC
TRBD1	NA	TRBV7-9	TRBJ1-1	CASSTQDRARMNTEAFF	TGTGCCAGCAGCACTCAAGACAGGGCCCGCATGAACACTGAAGCTTTCTTT
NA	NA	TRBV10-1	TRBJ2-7	CASSETGNYEQYF	TGCGCCAGCAGTGAGACAGGGAATTACGAGCAGTACTTC
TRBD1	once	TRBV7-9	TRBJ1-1	CASSFSRTGLNTEAFF	TGTGCCAGCAGCTTCAGTAGGACAGGCTTGAACACTGAAGCTTTCTTT
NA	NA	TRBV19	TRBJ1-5	CASSSGNQPQHF	TGTGCCAGTAGTTCGGGAAATCAGCCCCAGCATTTT
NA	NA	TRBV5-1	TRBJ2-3	CASSSTRGSTQYF	TGCGCCAGCAGCTCGACACGGGGGAGTACGCAGTATTTT
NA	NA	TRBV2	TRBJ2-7	CASRVGGGRGRF	TGTGCCAGCAGAGTTGGGGGGGGCCGGGGTCGCTTC
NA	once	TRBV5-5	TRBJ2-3	CASSLGARGTQYF	TGTGCCAGCAGCTTGGGCGCCCGGGGTACGCAGTATTTT
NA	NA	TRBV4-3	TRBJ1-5	CASSQEGGGQPQHF	TGCGCCAGCAGCCAAGAAGGGGGAGGGCAGCCCCAGCATTTT
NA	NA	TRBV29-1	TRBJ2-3	CSVEDAFGSSGSTDTQYF	TGCAGCGTTGAAGATGCCTTCGGGAGTAGCGGAAGCACAGATACGCAGTATTTT
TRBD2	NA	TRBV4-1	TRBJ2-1	CASSQFSLVKLAVPYNEQFF	TGCGCCAGCAGCCAATTTTCACTCGTTAAGCTAGCGGTCCCTTACAATGAGCAGTTCTTC
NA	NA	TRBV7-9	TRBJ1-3	CASSLAAGNTIYF	TGTGCCAGCAGCTTAGCCGCTGGAAACACCATATATTTT
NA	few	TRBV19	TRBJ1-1	CASSIGSGTEAFF	TGTGCCAGTAGTATTGGGTCAGGCACTGAAGCTTTCTTT
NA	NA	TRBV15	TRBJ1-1	CATSRVSGLGTEAFF	TGTGCCACCAGCAGAGTCTCGGGTTTGGGCACTGAAGCTTTCTTT
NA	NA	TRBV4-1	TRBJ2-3	CASSQVGRGGGGTDTQYF	TGCGCCAGCAGCCAAGTGGGCCGGGGAGGGGGAGGTACAGATACGCAGTATTTT
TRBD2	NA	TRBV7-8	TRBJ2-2	CASSLGLAGALGTGELFF	TGTGCCAGCAGCTTAGGACTAGCGGGAGCCCTTGGGACCGGGGAGCTGTTTTTT
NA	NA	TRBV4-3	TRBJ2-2	CASSRGGLTTGELFF	TGCGCCAGCAGCAGGGGGGGTTTGACCACCGGGGAGCTGTTTTTT
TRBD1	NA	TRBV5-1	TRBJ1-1	CASSGGQGRTEAFF	TGCGCCAGCAGCGGAGGACAGGGAAGGACTGAAGCTTTCTTT
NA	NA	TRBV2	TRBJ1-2	CASRSGHDGYTF	TGTGCCAGCAGATCCGGACATGATGGCTACACCTTC
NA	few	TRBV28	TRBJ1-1	CASSLDRGWVTEAFF	TGTGCCAGCAGTTTGGACAGAGGGTGGGTCACTGAAGCTTTCTTT
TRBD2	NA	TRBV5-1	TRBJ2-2	CASSYAGLDNTGELFF	TGCGCCAGCAGCTACGCGGGACTAGATAACACCGGGGAGCTGTTTTTT
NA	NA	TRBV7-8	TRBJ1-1	CANSSGLGTEAFF	TGTGCCAACAGCTCCGGACTCGGCACTGAAGCTTTCTTT
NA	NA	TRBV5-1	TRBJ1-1	CASSLGALMGTEAFF	TGCGCCAGCAGCTTGGGGGCCCTTATGGGCACTGAAGCTTTCTTT
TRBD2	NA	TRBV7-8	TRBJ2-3	CASSSAPLAGVTDTQYF	TGTGCCAGCAGCTCGGCCCCTCTAGCGGGCGTCACAGATACGCAGTATTTT
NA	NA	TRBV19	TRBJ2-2	CASITPLGRMGSGELFF	TGTGCCAGTATTACCCCCCTCGGGAGAATGGGGTCCGGGGAGCTGTTTTTT
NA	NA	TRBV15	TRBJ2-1	CATSRDVVNEQFF	TGTGCCACCAGCAGAGATGTAGTCAATGAGCAGTTCTTC
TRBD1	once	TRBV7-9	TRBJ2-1	CASSTTGGQANEQFF	TGTGCCAGCAGCACGACAGGGGGTCAAGCCAATGAGCAGTTCTTC